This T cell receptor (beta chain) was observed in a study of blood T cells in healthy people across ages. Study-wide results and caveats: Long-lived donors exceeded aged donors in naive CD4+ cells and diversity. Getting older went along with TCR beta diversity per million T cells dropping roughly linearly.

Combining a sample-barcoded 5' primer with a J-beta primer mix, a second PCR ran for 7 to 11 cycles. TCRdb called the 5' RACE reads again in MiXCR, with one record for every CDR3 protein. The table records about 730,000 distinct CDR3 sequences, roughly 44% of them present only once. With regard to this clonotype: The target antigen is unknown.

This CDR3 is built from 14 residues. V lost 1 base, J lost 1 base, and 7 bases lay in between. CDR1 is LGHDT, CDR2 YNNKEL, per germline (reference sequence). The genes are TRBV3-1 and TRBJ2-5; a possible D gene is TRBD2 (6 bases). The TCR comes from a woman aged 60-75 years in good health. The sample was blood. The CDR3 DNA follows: TGTGCCAGCAGCCAAGGGGACTTCCAAGAGACCCAGTACTTC. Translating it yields CASSQGDFQETQYF.